Below, 16 T cell receptor beta chains from the same sample are listed, as sequenced in a study of T cell changes during pregnancy in multiple sclerosis. TCRdb keeps only in-frame clones here, not all; method: immunoSEQ multiplex PCR. Here the sample spans roughly 38,000 clones, more than 85% being singletons. The material sequenced was CD4+ T cells from peripheral blood mononuclear cells, taken after pregnancy. The receptors originated from a female donor in good health, enrolled as a control in a pregnancy study.

V is TRBV28 and J is TRBJ2-1; 10 positions match TRBD2. The CDR3 runs to 15 residues. V lost 6 bases, J lost 7 bases, and 9 bases stayed unmatched. Germline-derived CDR1 and CDR2 are MDHEN and SYDVKM. The CDR3 loop reads CASSHLAGDGNEQFF. As DNA, the CDR3 is TGTGCCAGCAGCCACCTAGCGGGAGACGGGAATGAGCAGTTCTTC.

CDR3 nucleotides: TGTGCCAGCAGTACGACAGGGTACGAGCAGTACTTC. The encoded protein is CASSTTGYEQYF. V usage is TRBV6-5 and J usage is TRBJ2-7; 7 bases agree with TRBD1. The CDR3 length is 12 residues. Germline assignment: CDR1 MNHEY and CDR2 SVGAGI. After removal of 5 bases from V and 4 bases from J, the junction contained 2 bases not matched to a gene.

This chain joins TRBV18 and TRBJ2-1; TRBD2 matches at 8 bases. Germline CDR1 reads KGHSH; CDR2 reads LQKENI. The CDR3 consists of 15 residues. V lost 2 bases and J lost 7; bases outside the gene matches: 7. The CDR3 DNA is TGTGCCAGCTCACCAGTCGGGGGGGCAATGAATGAGCAGTTCTTC. Its translation: CASSPVGGAMNEQFF.

This clone has a handful of counts. DNA of the CDR3: TGTGCCAGCAGCCAACCGGGACTAGGAACAGATACGCAGTATTTT. This sequence encodes CASSQPGLGTDTQYF. The chain recombines TRBV4-2 with TRBJ2-3, with 8 nucleotides matching TRBD2. CDR1 is LGHNA and CDR2 is YNFKEQ in the germline V gene. After removal of 2 bases from V and 3 bases from J, the junction contained 4 bases not matched to a gene. This CDR3 region has 15 residues.

This chain connects TRBV28 to TRBJ2-7, with 8 positions matching TRBD1. Trimming cost V 7 bases and J 3 bases; bases outside gene matches: 5. The germline CDR1 and CDR2 sequences are MDHEN and SYDVKM. CDR3 length: 13 amino acids. CDR3 sequence: CASKWTGNYEQYF. In DNA form, the CDR3 reads TGTGCCAGCAAGTGGACAGGGAACTACGAGCAGTACTTC. Complete variable domain (other parts from reference TRBV28 and TRBJ2-7): DVKVTQSSRYLVKRTGEKVFLECVQDMDHENMFWYRQDPGLGLRLIYFSYDVKMKEKGDIPEGYSVSREKKERFSLILESASTNQTSMYLCASKWTGNYEQYFGPGTRLTVT.

This chain uses TRBV4-2 with TRBJ2-5, with a tentative D call TRBD1 (7 bases). Germline V CDR1 and CDR2: LGHNA, YNFKEQ. V was shortened by 5 bases and J by 5 bases, with 15 bases between the two germline ends. This CDR3 is built from 14 residues. The CDR3 DNA follows: TGTGCCAGCAGCAAAGGAGGGGGCCGGGAGACCCAGTACTTC. It yields the protein CASSKGGGRETQYF.

This clone was seen a single time. The chain employs TRBV19 and TRBJ1-2; 7 bases match TRBD1. Germline CDR1 reads LNHDA; CDR2 reads SQIVND (reference sequence). The V gene end was trimmed by 5 bases and the J gene end by 2 bases; junction bases not matched to a gene: 8. The CDR3 is 15 amino acids. As DNA, the CDR3 is TGTGCCAGTAGTGCCGGGACAGTTCCAAACTATGGCTACACCTTC. This encodes CASSAGTVPNYGYTF.

V usage is TRBV7-9 and J usage is TRBJ1-5; D not resolved. The CDR3 loop spans 11 amino acids. V lost 5 bases and J 6 bases, leaving 5 bases between the germline ends. Germline CDR1 is SEHNR and CDR2 is FQNEAQ (reference sequence). CDR3 DNA: TGTGCCAGCAGCCTTCCTCAGCCCCAGCATTTT. It codes for CASSLPQPQHF.

The chain recombines TRBV7-9 with TRBJ2-3; perhaps TRBD2 as D (6 bases). Trimming took 5 bases from V and 7 from J, leaving 10 bases between them. This CDR3 comprises 12 residues. The germline V gene encodes CDR1 SEHNR and CDR2 FQNEAQ (reference sequence). The CDR3 bases are TGTGCCAGCAGCAGGGACTCCTATACGCAGTATTTT. Protein: CASSRDSYTQYF.

This clone turned up a few times. The chain uses TRBV7-8 and TRBJ2-3; D is possibly TRBD1 (5 bases). V was trimmed by 5 bases and J by 0 bases, leaving 12 bases between them. Germline CDR1 is SGHVS and CDR2 is FQNEAQ. The CDR3 runs 15 residues. For the CDR3, the DNA is TGTGCCAGCAGCGGGCCACAGGTGAGCACAGATACGCAGTATTTT. It translates to CASSGPQVSTDTQYF.

The V gene is TRBV6-5, the J gene TRBJ2-7, with D hard to call. From germline, CDR1 is MNHEY and CDR2 SVGAGI. CDR3 length equals 13 residues. The V end lost 2 bases, the J end lost 5 bases, and 10 bases lay between the germline ends. DNA for the CDR3: TGTGCCAGCAGTTACGGTCTAAAAAACGAGCAGTACTTC. Protein: CASSYGLKNEQYF.

V and J are TRBV9 and TRBJ1-1; D is uncertain. The CDR3 is made up of 13 amino acids. CDR1 is SGDLS, CDR2 YYNGEE, per germline. Trimming took 5 bases from V and 1 from J, leaving 9 bases between them. The CDR3 DNA follows: TGTGCCAGCAGTCTGACGGGGAACACTGAAGCTTTCTTT. Protein: CASSLTGNTEAFF.

The V gene is TRBV4-1, the J gene TRBJ2-3; 14 nucleotides match TRBD2. This CDR3 is 18 amino acids long. After removal of 3 bases from V and 0 bases from J, the junction contained 5 bases not matched to a gene. From germline, CDR1 is MGHRA and CDR2 YSYEKL. CDR3 sequence reads: CASSQGLAGAPSTDTQYF. CDR3 coding DNA: TGCGCCAGCAGCCAGGGACTAGCGGGGGCACCTAGCACAGATACGCAGTATTTT.

The chain recombines TRBV9 with TRBJ2-3; D uncertain. V was pared by 0 bases and J by 3 bases, with 8 bases between. The CDR3 covers 14 residues. Germline CDR1 and CDR2: SGDLS and YYNGEE. This CDR3 is CASSVVKRTDTQYF. CDR3 bases: TGTGCCAGCAGCGTAGTTAAGAGGACAGATACGCAGTATTTT.

The V and J genes are TRBV19 and TRBJ1-1, with TRBD1 identical over 7 bases. The germline CDR1 and CDR2 sequences are LNHDA and SQIVND (reference sequence). This CDR3 comprises 16 residues. V shed 2 bases, J shed 0 bases, and the junction held 6 bases outside the gene matches. This chain's CDR3 is CASSIWDSAMNTEAFF. CDR3 in DNA: TGTGCCAGTAGTATATGGGACAGCGCCATGAACACTGAAGCTTTCTTT.

This clone was recorded once. The chain combines TRBV5-8 with TRBJ2-3; the D gene is possibly TRBD2 (5 bases). V lost 5 bases, J lost 9 bases, and 10 bases lay in between. The CDR3 spans 11 residues. CDR1 and CDR2 (germline): SGHTS, YDEGEE. In DNA, the CDR3 is TGTGCCAGCAGGGAGGTAGGGACGCAGTATTTT. Protein: CASREVGTQYF.